This TCR beta chain was sequenced for a study of beta chain features in type 1 diabetes. General observations from the study: Cells with high TCR expression could be over-represented by cDNA sequencing. In all four CD4+ subsets, TCRB CDR3 length was significantly, moderately reduced in type 1 diabetes.

A note on this clone: Its antigen remains unknown.

This CDR3 spans 15 amino acids. Germline lookup yields CDR1 SEHNR and CDR2 FQNEAQ (reference sequence). The V gene lost 4 bases and the J gene lost 2 bases, with 15 bases spanning the gap. Donors underwent one heparinised blood draw, about 120 mL on average. Reverse transcription of all isolated RNA meant that expressed TCRB transcripts were sequenced. Data came from immunoSEQ multiplex PCR; TCRdb stores just in-frame clones and leaves some out. The repertoire holds hundreds of thousands of clones, with about a sixth as singletons. This TCR came from a man aged 18 to 29 in good health. Material: naive CD4+ T cells from blood. The V gene is TRBV7-9, the J gene TRBJ2-7, with D possibly called TRBD1 or TRBD2 (5 bases each). This chain's CDR3 is CASSSDRDRPYEQYF. Written as DNA, the CDR3 is TGTGCCAGCAGCTCCGACCGGGACCGACCCTACGAGCAGTACTTC.